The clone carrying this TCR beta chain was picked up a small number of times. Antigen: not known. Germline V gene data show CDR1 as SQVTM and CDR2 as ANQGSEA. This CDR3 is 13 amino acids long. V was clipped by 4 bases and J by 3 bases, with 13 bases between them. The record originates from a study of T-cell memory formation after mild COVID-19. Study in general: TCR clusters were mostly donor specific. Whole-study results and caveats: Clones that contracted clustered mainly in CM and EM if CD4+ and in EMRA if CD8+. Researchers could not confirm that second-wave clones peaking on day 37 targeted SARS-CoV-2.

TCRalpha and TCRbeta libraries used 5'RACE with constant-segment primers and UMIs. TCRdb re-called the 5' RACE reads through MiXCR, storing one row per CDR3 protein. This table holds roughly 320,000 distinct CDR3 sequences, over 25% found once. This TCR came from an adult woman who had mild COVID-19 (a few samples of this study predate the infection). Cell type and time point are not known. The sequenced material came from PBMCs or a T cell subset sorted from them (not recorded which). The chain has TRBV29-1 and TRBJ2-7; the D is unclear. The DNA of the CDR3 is TGCAGCGTTGTAAACAAGCCTTTCTACGAGCAGTACTTC. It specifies CSVVNKPFYEQYF.